The 13 T cell receptor beta chains in this list originate from one sample, sequenced in a study of blood T cell repertoires in COVID-19. Using immunoSEQ multiplex PCR, the repertoire was profiled, and TCRdb retains in-frame clones only, with some absent. The sample has some 210,000 clones; approximately 88% are singletons. The sample comprised peripheral blood. These receptors were obtained from a man in his 60s who had recovered from COVID-19.

The rearrangement uses TRBV6-2 or TRBV6-3 and TRBJ1-4; D unclear. Germline CDR1 is MNHEY and CDR2 is SVGEGT. Trimming removed 6 bases at V and 4 bases at J, with 12 bases between. The CDR3 length is 14 residues. This chain's CDR3 is CASSRHDLNEKLFF. CDR3 DNA sequence: TGTGCCAGCAGCCGACATGACCTTAATGAAAAACTGTTTTTT.

V gene TRBV18 combines with J gene TRBJ2-1; TRBD2 agrees at 11 bases. V was clipped by 1 base and J by 10 bases; unmatched bases: 9. Germline loops: CDR1 KGHSH, CDR2 LQKENI. CDR3 length: 16 amino acids. Here the CDR3 reads CASSPLGTSGVGEQFF. In DNA, the CDR3 is TGTGCCAGCTCACCACTTGGGACTAGCGGAGTGGGGGAGCAGTTCTTC.

With respect to this clone: Other DNA sequences in the sample encode the same CDR3. V usage is TRBV7-2 and J usage is TRBJ1-1; D may be TRBD1 (6 bases). Per germline, CDR1 SGHTA and CDR2 FQGNSA. V was pared by 0 bases and J by 1 base, with 6 bases between. The CDR3 covers 14 residues. CDR3 in DNA: TGTGCCAGCAGCTTAGCCAGGGGGAACACTGAAGCTTTCTTT. Translating it yields CASSLARGNTEAFF. The entire variable domain, with the rest obtained from reference TRBV7-2 and TRBJ1-1, is as follows: GAGVSQSPSNKVTEKGKDVELRCDPISGHTALYWYRQSLGQGLEFLIYFQGNSAPDKSGLPSDRFSAERTGGSVSTLTIQRTQQEDSAVYLCASSLARGNTEAFFGQGTRLTVV.

The V call is TRBV7-7, the J call TRBJ2-7; TRBD1 matches at 8 bases. Trimming took 5 bases from V and 3 from J; bases not matched to a gene: 3. The CDR3 spans 13 residues. From germline, CDR1 is SSHAT and CDR2 FNYEAQ (reference sequence). The CDR3 here is CASSRGTGYEQYF. The CDR3 nucleotides are TGTGCCAGCAGCCGCGGGACAGGCTACGAGCAGTACTTC.

This chain uses TRBV5-1 with TRBJ1-6; D perhaps matches TRBD1 (6 bases). The CDR3 has 15 amino acids. The ends were cut back, 5 bases at V and 3 bases at J, with 12 bases in the middle. Germline lookup yields CDR1 SGHRS and CDR2 YFSETQ. CDR3 sequence (DNA): TGCGCCAGCAGTCCAGGACAGTACTATAATTCACCCCTCCACTTT. Its protein product is CASSPGQYYNSPLHF.

The J gene is TRBJ2-7, the V gene TRBV27; 7 nucleotides align to TRBD2. Trimming took 4 bases from V and 0 from J; bases not matched to a gene: 9. This CDR3 contains 16 residues. Germline V gene lookup returns CDR1 MNHEY and CDR2 SMNVEV (reference sequence). The CDR3 coding sequence is TGTGCCAGCAGTTCCCCCAACGGGAGGCACTCCTACGAGCAGTACTTC. Translating it yields CASSSPNGRHSYEQYF.

The rearrangement links TRBV5-1 to TRBJ1-1; perhaps TRBD1 as D (6 bases). Germline V lookup: CDR1 SGHRS, CDR2 YFSETQ. CDR3 length: 15 residues. The V end was cut by 0 bases, the J end by 1 base, with 10 bases between. This CDR3 reads CASSLADRTNTEAFF. For the CDR3, the DNA is TGCGCCAGCAGCTTGGCCGACAGGACGAACACTGAAGCTTTCTTT.

The chain has TRBV7-3 and TRBJ2-1; 7 nucleotides agree with TRBD2. V lost 4 bases and J lost 5; bases outside the gene matches: 5. Germline V gene lookup returns CDR1 SGHTA and CDR2 FQGTGA. CDR3 length: 14 residues. This CDR3 reads CASSSGTTHNEQFF. For the CDR3, the DNA is TGTGCCAGCAGCTCCGGGACTACGCACAATGAGCAGTTCTTC.

The gene calls are TRBV7-2 and TRBJ2-1; 13 bases are a match to TRBD2. V lost 5 bases to trimming and J lost 2 bases; unmatched junction nucleotides: 3. CDR3 length equals 16 residues. In germline, CDR1 is SGHTA, CDR2 FQGNSA. The CDR3 loop reads CASSMGTSGAYNEQFF. CDR3 nucleotides: TGTGCCAGCAGCATGGGGACTAGCGGGGCCTACAATGAGCAGTTCTTC.

The J gene is TRBJ1-1, the V gene TRBV6-5; the D gene is possibly TRBD1 (5 bases). The germline V gene encodes CDR1 MNHEY and CDR2 SVGAGI. This CDR3 contains 14 residues. Deletions cut 8 bases from V and 5 bases from J, with 18 bases between. The CDR3 loop reads CASAINTGLTEAFF. The CDR3 coding sequence is TGTGCCAGCGCTATAAATACGGGACTGACTGAAGCTTTCTTT.

The V call is TRBV19, the J call TRBJ2-7; TRBD2 matches 7 bases. The CDR3 contains 15 residues. V trimming: 7 bases; J trimming: 3 bases; junction bases outside the gene matches: 12. Germline V gene data show CDR1 as LNHDA and CDR2 as SQIVND (reference sequence). The CDR3 spells CASKREGNSGYEQYF. For the CDR3, the DNA is TGTGCCAGTAAGAGGGAGGGAAACTCTGGCTACGAGCAGTACTTC.

J is TRBJ1-5 and V is TRBV2, with TRBD1 identical over 7 bases. With 7 bases clipped from V and 3 bases from J, the junction kept 9 bases outside the gene matches. The CDR3 sequence is 15 residues long. From germline, CDR1 is SNHLY and CDR2 FYNNEI. CDR3 sequence reads: CASTSTGQINQPQHF. Written as DNA, the CDR3 is TGTGCCAGCACCTCAACGGGACAGATCAATCAGCCCCAGCATTTT. The full variable domain, with the rest looked up from reference TRBV2 and TRBJ1-5, is EPEVTQTPSHQVTQMGQEVILRCVPISNHLYFYWYRQILGQKVEFLVSFYNNEISEKSEIFDDQFSVERPDGSNFTLKIRSTKLEDSAMYFCASTSTGQINQPQHFGDGTRLSIL.

J is TRBJ1-2 and V is TRBV30; TRBD1 might be the D (6 bases). Germline values: CDR1 GTSNPN, CDR2 SVGIG (reference sequence). V was clipped by 2 bases and J by 8 bases, with 18 bases between them. There are 14 residues in the CDR3. CDR3 in amino acids: CAWSTSQGTSGYTF. CDR3 coding DNA: TGTGCCTGGAGTACGTCCCAGGGGACTAGCGGCTACACCTTC.